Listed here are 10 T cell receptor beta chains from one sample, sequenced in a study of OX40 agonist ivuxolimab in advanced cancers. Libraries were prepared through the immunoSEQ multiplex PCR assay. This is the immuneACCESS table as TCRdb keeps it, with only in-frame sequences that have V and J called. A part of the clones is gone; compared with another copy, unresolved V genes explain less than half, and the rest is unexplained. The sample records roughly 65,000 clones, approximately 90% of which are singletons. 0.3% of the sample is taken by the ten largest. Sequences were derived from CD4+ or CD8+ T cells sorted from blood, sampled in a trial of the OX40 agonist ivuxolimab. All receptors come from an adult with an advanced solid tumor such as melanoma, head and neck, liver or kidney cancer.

This CDR3 is CASSQEQGAGYNEQFF. In DNA form, the CDR3 reads TGTGCCAGCTCACAGGAACAGGGGGCAGGGTACAATGAGCAGTTCTTC. The J gene is TRBJ2-1, the V gene TRBV18; the match to TRBD1 covers 9 bases. CDR3 length equals 16 residues. V gave up 4 bases and J gave up 4 bases; unmatched junction bases: 8. Germline V CDR1 and CDR2: KGHSH, LQKENI.

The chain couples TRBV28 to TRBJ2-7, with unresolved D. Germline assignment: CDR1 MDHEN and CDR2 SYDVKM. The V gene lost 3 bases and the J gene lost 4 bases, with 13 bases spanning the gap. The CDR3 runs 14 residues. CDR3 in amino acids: CASSFIGIAYEQYF. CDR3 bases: TGTGCCAGCAGTTTCATAGGGATAGCTTACGAGCAGTACTTC.

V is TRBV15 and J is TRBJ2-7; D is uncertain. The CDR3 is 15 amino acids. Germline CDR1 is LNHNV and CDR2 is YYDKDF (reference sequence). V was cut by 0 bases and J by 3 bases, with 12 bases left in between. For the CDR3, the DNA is TGTGCCACCAGCAGAGAACCCCCGTCCCACTACGAGCAGTACTTC. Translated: CATSREPPSHYEQYF.

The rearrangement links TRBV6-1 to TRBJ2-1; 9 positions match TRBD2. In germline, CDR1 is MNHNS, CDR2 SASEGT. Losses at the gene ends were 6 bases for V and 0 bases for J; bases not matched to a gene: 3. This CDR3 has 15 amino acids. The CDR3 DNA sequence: TGTGCCAGCAGGAGCGGGGGGAGCTCCTACAATGAGCAGTTCTTC. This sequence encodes CASRSGGSSYNEQFF.

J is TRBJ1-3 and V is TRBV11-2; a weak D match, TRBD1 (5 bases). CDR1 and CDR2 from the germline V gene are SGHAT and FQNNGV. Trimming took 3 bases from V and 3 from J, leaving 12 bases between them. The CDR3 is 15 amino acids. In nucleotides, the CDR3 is TGTGCCAGCAGCTTTGCGGGGGAAGGTGGAAACACCATATATTTT. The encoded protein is CASSFAGEGGNTIYF.

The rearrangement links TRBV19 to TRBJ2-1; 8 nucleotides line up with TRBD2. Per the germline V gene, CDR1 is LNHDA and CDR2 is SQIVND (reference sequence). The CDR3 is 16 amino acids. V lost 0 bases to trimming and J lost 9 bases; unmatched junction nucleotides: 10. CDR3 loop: CASSIEAGGRRGEQFF. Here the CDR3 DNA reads TGTGCCAGTAGTATAGAGGCGGGAGGACGAAGGGGTGAGCAGTTCTTC.

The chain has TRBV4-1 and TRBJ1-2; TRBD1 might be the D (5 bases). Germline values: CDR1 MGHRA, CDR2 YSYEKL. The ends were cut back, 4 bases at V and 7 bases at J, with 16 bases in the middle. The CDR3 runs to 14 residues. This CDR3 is CASSRDEGPPGYTF. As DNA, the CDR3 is TGCGCCAGCAGCCGCGACGAGGGACCGCCTGGCTACACCTTC.

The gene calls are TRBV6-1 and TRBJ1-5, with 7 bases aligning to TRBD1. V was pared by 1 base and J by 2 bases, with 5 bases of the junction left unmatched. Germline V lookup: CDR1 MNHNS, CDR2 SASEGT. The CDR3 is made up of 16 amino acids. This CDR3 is CASSEVGRGGNQPQHF. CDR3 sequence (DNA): TGTGCCAGCAGTGAAGTGGGCAGGGGGGGCAATCAGCCCCAGCATTTT.

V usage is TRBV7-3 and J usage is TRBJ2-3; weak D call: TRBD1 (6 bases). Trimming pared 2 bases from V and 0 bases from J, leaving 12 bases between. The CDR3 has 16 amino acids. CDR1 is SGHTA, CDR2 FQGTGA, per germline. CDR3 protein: CASSLVRGASTDTQYF. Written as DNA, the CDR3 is TGTGCCAGCAGCTTAGTCAGGGGAGCTAGCACAGATACGCAGTATTTT.

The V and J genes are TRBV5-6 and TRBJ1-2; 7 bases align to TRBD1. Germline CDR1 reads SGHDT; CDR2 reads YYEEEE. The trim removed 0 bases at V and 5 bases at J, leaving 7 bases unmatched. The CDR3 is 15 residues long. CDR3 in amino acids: CASSLETGLGYGYTF. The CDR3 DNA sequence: TGTGCCAGCAGCTTGGAGACAGGGCTTGGGTATGGCTACACCTTC.